This T cell receptor (beta chain) is from a study of CD8+ T cells in alopecia areata. As for the study in general: Those treated were given oral tofacitinib at 5 to 10 mg twice daily.

Study outcomes and limitations: Shared TCR sequences were less clear between patients than in mice, possibly partly from HLA diversity. Clonality was higher in lesional than normal scalp, especially in alopecia totalis/universalis.

Alopecia areata patients provided lesional scalp punch biopsies and peripheral blood, both collected for the study. Sequencing templates came from extracted RNA that was reverse transcribed into cDNA. Profiling relied on immunoSEQ multiplex PCR, and the TCRdb table lists in-frame clones only, not all of them. Counted here are under 300,000 clones, 67% occurring once; the ten biggest clones make up around 1.2%. Of note for this clone: Its target is not known.

This TCR was recovered from a human donor with alopecia areata. Sequencing used CD4+ T cells sorted from blood, obtained at week 0.

CDR3 in amino acids: CASSLHQTETGELFF. The CDR3 nucleotides are TGTGCCAGCAGCCTACACCAGACAGAGACCGGGGAGCTGTTTTTT. The chain links TRBV6-6 to TRBJ2-2; a weak D match, TRBD1 (5 bases). In germline, CDR1 is MNHNY, CDR2 SVGAGI (reference sequence). This CDR3 has 15 amino acids. With 6 bases removed from V and 5 bases from J, the gap between germline ends came to 16 bases.